The sequence of this T cell receptor beta chain was determined in a study of blood T cell repertoires in COVID-19. Germline values: CDR1 SEHNR, CDR2 FQNEAQ (reference sequence). The V end lost 3 bases, the J end lost 4 bases, and 7 bases lay between the germline ends. This CDR3 spans 13 amino acids. TCRdb keeps only in-frame clones here, not all; method: immunoSEQ multiplex PCR. The top ten clones hold under 5% of a sample with about 230,000 clones, around 81% of them seen once. The sequence was collected from a man in his forties or fifties with active or convalescent COVID-19. This sequence joins TRBV7-9 and TRBJ2-1; the D gene is possibly TRBD2 (5 bases). Sequenced material: peripheral blood. The DNA for the CDR3 is TGTGCCAGCAGCTTGGACTTTTACAATGAGCAGTTCTTC. Translation gives CASSLDFYNEQFF.